These 10 T cell receptor beta chains were all obtained from the same sample, sequenced in a study of T cell responses to AZD1222 COVID-19 vaccine. Method: immunoSEQ multiplex PCR; TCRdb's copy keeps in-frame clones and lacks some. The profile shows about 150,000 clones, about 88% of them singletons. Sequenced here: peripheral blood, sampled after recovery from COVID-19. Receptors were obtained from an adult who had recovered from COVID-19.

The chain joins TRBV7-2 to TRBJ2-3; a possible D gene is TRBD2 (5 bases). V dropped 5 bases and J dropped 4 bases, with 13 bases sitting between them. The germline CDR1 and CDR2 sequences are SGHTA and FQGNSA. The CDR3 runs 14 residues. As DNA, the CDR3 is TGTGCCAGCAGCAAGAGAGGGTCCTCAGATACGCAGTATTTT. Translated: CASSKRGSSDTQYF.

In this sample, this clone turned up once. This rearrangement joins TRBV5-8 to TRBJ2-5; D is possibly TRBD1 (6 bases). CDR3 length equals 18 residues. Germline V lookup: CDR1 SGHTS, CDR2 YDEGEE. V shed 6 bases and J shed 5 bases, with 29 bases lying between them. As DNA, the CDR3 is TGTGCCAGCACCAGAAAGACAGGCCGCCTACTTGTAGGGGAGACCCAGTACTTC. Its protein is CASTRKTGRLLVGETQYF.

The chain is built from TRBV6-4 and TRBJ2-3, with a possible D match to TRBD1 (5 bases). Trimming shortened V by 5 bases and J by 7 bases, and 25 bases separated the two germline ends. The CDR3 extends over 17 amino acids. CDR1 is MRHNA and CDR2 is SNTAGT in the germline V gene. This chain's CDR3 is CASSPGSTGFHMYTQYF. The CDR3 DNA reads TGTGCCAGCAGTCCAGGGTCCACTGGGTTTCACATGTATACGCAGTATTTT.

The chain links TRBV28 to TRBJ1-2; possibly TRBD1 for D (5 bases). This CDR3 is built from 14 residues. Trimming took off 5 bases at V and 6 bases at J, with 16 bases between the two ends. Germline V CDR1 and CDR2: MDHEN, SYDVKM. The CDR3 is CASSPAGMSHGYTF. The CDR3 DNA reads as TGTGCCAGCAGTCCCGCAGGGATGTCTCATGGCTACACCTTC.

This sequence joins TRBV21-1 and TRBJ2-4. TRBV21-1 is annotated as a pseudogene. The CDR3 is made up of 16 amino acids. The CDR3 nucleotides read TGTGCCAGCAGCAAAAAGTTTTTGGGGGCCAAAAACATTCAGTACTTC. Its translation: CASSKKFLGAKNIQYF.

This chain uses TRBV7-2 with TRBJ2-7; D is uncertain. The CDR3 totals 12 residues. V lost 2 bases to trimming and J lost 3 bases, with 5 bases between them. The germline V gene has CDR1 SGHTA and CDR2 FQGNSA. The CDR3 loop reads CASSLMDYEQYF. The CDR3 coding sequence is TGTGCCAGCAGCTTAATGGACTACGAGCAGTACTTC.

The chain recombines TRBV7-2 with TRBJ2-2; 7 positions agree with TRBD1. V lost 1 base to trimming and J lost 6 bases; unmatched junction nucleotides: 11. From germline, CDR1 is SGHTA and CDR2 FQGNSA. This CDR3 contains 17 residues. CDR3: CASSLEPLYRGSGELFF. As DNA, the CDR3 is TGTGCCAGCAGCTTAGAGCCCCTTTACAGGGGATCCGGGGAGCTGTTTTTT.

The chain combines TRBV5-4 with TRBJ2-7; 11 nucleotides agree with TRBD2. Germline CDR1 is SGHNT and CDR2 is YYREEE (reference sequence). V shed 4 bases, J shed 3 bases, and the junction held 3 bases outside the gene matches. This CDR3 is 14 amino acids long. CDR3 nucleotides: TGTGCCAGCAGCACGGGACTAGCGGACTACGAGCAGTACTTC. Translated: CASSTGLADYEQYF.

The rearrangement uses TRBV18 and TRBJ2-7; D is perhaps TRBD1 (5 bases). V lost 3 bases to trimming and J lost 5 bases, with 14 bases between them. The CDR3 consists of 14 residues. The germline V gene has CDR1 KGHSH and CDR2 LQKENI. DNA for the CDR3: TGTGCCAGCTCACCCCCTTCTAGGGGTGACGAGCAGTACTTC. Translated, it gives CASSPPSRGDEQYF.

V gene TRBV19 combines with J gene TRBJ2-1; TRBD2 is a possible D gene (6 bases). V gave up 5 bases and J gave up 2 bases, with 16 bases separating them. Germline V gene sequence: CDR1 LNHDA, CDR2 SQIVND (reference sequence). The CDR3 contains 16 residues. The CDR3 here is CASSPQVAEPYNEQFF. The CDR3 nucleotides are TGTGCCAGTAGTCCTCAGGTAGCGGAGCCCTACAATGAGCAGTTCTTC.